This T cell receptor (beta chain) was captured by sequencing in a study of cytomegalovirus exposure and HLA in healthy donors. The study's findings and limits: There was a cluster of highly shared sequence variants that was likely a sequencing artifact. Compared with the roughly 700-donor mean, an Asian-associated ancestry cluster reportedly had fewer N-insertions, according to a later analysis. As immune exposure information, only CMV serostatus was available. What TCR beta sequences reportedly achieved was accurate prediction of HLA-A and HLA-B alleles in most subjects.

PCR involved 60 Vbeta and 13 Jbeta primers. Produced via immunoSEQ multiplex PCR; TCRdb's table is partial and in-frame only. The repertoire consists of roughly 150,000 clones, with more than 80% occurring once and the leading ten covering roughly 4%. As for this clone: As yet, its antigen is unknown.

Sequencing input: PBMCs. The receptor was isolated from a woman aged 40 to 50 in good health and CMV-seropositive.

CDR3 amino acids: CASSKQGGPRGEQFF. The CDR3 DNA follows: TGCGCCAGCAGCAAACAAGGAGGGCCCCGAGGTGAGCAGTTCTTC. The V call is TRBV5-1, the J call TRBJ2-1, with TRBD2 as a possible D gene (6 bases). CDR1 is SGHRS, CDR2 YFSETQ, per germline. V dropped 4 bases and J dropped 9 bases, with 20 bases sitting between them. The CDR3 is made up of 15 amino acids.